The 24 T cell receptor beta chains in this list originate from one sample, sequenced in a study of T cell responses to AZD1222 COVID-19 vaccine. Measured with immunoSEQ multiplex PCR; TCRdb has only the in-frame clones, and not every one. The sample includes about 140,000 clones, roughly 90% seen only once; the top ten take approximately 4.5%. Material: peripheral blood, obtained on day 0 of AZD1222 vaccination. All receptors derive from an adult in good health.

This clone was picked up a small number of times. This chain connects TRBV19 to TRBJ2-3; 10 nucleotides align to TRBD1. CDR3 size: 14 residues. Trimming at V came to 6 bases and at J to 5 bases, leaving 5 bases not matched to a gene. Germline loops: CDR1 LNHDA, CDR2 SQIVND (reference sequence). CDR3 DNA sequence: TGTGCCAGTAGAAAAGGACAGGGGGTAGATACGCAGTATTTT. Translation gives CASRKGQGVDTQYF. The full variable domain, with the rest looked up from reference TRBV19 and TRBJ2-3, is DGGITQSPKYLFRKEGQNVTLSCEQNLNHDAMYWYRQDPGQGLRLIYYSQIVNDFQKGDIAEGYSVSREKKESFPLTVTSAQKNPTAFYLCASRKGQGVDTQYFGPGTRLTVL.

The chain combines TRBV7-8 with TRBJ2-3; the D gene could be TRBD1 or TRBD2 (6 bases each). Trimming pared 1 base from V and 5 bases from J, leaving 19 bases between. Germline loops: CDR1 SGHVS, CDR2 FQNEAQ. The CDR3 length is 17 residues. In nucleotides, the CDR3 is TGTGCCAGCAGCTTAGGTACCGGGGGCGGGGCGGTAGATACGCAGTATTTT. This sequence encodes CASSLGTGGGAVDTQYF.

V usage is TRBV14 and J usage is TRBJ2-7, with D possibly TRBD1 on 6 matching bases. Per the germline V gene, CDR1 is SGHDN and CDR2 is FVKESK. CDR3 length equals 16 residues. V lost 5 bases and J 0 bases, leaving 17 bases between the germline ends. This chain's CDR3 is CASSAIGRGGSYEQYF. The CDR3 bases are TGTGCCAGCAGCGCGATTGGACGAGGGGGCTCCTACGAGCAGTACTTC.

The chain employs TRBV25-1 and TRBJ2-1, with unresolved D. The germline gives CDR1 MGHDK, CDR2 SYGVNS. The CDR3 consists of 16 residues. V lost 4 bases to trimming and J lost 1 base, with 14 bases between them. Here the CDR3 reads CASSVLGVRSYNEQFF. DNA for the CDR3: TGTGCCAGCAGTGTCCTTGGGGTACGGTCCTACAATGAGCAGTTCTTC.

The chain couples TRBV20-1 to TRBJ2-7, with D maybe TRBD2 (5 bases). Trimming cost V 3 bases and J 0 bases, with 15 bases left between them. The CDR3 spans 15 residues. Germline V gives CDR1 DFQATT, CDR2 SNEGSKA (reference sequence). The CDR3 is CSASGLGVGSYEQYF. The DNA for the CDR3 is TGCAGTGCTAGTGGATTGGGAGTGGGCTCCTACGAGCAGTACTTC.

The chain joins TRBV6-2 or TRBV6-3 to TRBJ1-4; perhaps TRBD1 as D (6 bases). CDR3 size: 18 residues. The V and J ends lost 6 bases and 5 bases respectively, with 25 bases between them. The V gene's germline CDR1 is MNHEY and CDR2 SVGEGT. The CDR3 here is CASSPLTGPFFPNEKLFF. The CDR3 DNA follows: TGTGCCAGCAGCCCTTTGACAGGACCTTTTTTTCCCAATGAAAAACTGTTTTTT.

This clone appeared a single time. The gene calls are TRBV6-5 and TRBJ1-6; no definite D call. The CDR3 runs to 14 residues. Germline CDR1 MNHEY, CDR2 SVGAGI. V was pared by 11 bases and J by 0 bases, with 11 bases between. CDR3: CAARGSSYNSPLHF. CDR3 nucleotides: TGTGCCGCCCGTGGGAGCTCCTATAATTCACCCCTCCACTTT.

CDR3 in DNA: TGTGCCAGCAAGGGCCTCCGGGGTTATAGCAATCAGCCCCAGCATTTT. Protein sequence: CASKGLRGYSNQPQHF. The chain recombines TRBV2 with TRBJ1-5; D unclear. This CDR3 has 16 residues. Deletions cut 7 bases from V and 0 bases from J, with 16 bases between. Germline CDR1 SNHLY, CDR2 FYNNEI. Full variable domain (missing parts from reference TRBV2 and TRBJ1-5): EPEVTQTPSHQVTQMGQEVILRCVPISNHLYFYWYRQILGQKVEFLVSFYNNEISEKSEIFDDQFSVERPDGSNFTLKIRSTKLEDSAMYFCASKGLRGYSNQPQHFGDGTRLSIL.

The CDR3 protein is CASRATGGVYEQYF. CDR3 bases: TGTGCCAGCAGGGCCACAGGGGGAGTCTACGAGCAGTACTTC. The gene calls are TRBV27 and TRBJ2-7; TRBD1 matches at 8 bases. Looked up from germline, CDR1 is MNHEY and CDR2 is SMNVEV (reference sequence). J gave up 3 bases and V 6 bases, and 7 bases lay outside the gene matches. The CDR3 runs to 14 residues.

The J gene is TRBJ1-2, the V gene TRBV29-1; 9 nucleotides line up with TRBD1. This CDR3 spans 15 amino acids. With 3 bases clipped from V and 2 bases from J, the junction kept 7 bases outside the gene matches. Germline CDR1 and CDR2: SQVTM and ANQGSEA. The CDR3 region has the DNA TGCAGCGTTGATCCTACAGGGGGCAAAAACTATGGCTACACCTTC. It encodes CSVDPTGGKNYGYTF.

The CDR3 DNA is TGTGCCAGCAGCTCAGGAAAAACTAGCTCCTATAATTCACCCCTCCACTTT. This gives the protein CASSSGKTSSYNSPLHF. The chain uses TRBV5-8 and TRBJ1-6; D ambiguous. CDR1 is SGHTS, CDR2 YDEGEE, per germline. The germline V and J ends were trimmed by 3 bases and 0 bases, with 13 bases remaining between them. This CDR3 is 17 amino acids long.

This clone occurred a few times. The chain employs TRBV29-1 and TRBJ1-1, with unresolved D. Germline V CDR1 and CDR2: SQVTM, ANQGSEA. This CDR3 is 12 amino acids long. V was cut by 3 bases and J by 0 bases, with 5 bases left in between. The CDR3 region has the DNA TGCAGCGTTGATCCAGTGAACACTGAAGCTTTCTTT. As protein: CSVDPVNTEAFF.

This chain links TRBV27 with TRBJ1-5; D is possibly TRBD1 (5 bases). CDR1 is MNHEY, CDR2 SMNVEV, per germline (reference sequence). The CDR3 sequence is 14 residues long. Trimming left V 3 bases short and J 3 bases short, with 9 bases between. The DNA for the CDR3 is TGTGCCAGCAGTTTGACAGCACTCAATCAGCCCCAGCATTTT. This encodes CASSLTALNQPQHF.

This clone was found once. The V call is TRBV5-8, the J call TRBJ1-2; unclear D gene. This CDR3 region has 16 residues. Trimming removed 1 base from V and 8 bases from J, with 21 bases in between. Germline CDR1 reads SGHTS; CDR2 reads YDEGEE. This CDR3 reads CASSLMGSGGDIGYTF. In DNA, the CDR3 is TGTGCCAGCAGCTTGATGGGGTCCGGCGGGGATATAGGCTACACCTTC.

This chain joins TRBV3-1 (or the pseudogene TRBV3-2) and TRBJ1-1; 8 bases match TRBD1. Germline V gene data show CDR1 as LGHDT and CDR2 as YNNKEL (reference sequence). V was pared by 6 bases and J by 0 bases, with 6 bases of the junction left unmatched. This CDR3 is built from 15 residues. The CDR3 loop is CASRRSDRVNTEAFF. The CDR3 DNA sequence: TGTGCCAGCAGGAGGTCGGACAGGGTGAACACTGAAGCTTTCTTT.

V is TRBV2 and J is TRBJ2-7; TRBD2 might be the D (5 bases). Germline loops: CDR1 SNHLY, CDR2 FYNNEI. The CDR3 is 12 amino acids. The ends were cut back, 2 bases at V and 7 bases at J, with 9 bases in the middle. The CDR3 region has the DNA TGTGCCAGCAGTGAATATGGGGAGGAGCAGTACTTC. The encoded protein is CASSEYGEEQYF.

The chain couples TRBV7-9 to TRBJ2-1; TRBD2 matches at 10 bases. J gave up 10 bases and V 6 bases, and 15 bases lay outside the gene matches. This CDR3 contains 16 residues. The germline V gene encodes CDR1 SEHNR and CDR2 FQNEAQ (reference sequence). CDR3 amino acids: CASSSLLWTSGDEQFF. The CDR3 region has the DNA TGTGCCAGCAGTTCTCTACTGTGGACTAGCGGTGACGAGCAGTTCTTC. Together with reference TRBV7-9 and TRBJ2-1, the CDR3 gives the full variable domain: DTGVSQNPRHKITKRGQNVTFRCDPISEHNRLYWYRQTLGQGPEFLTYFQNEAQLEKSRLLSDRFSAERPKGSFSTLEIQRTEQGDSAMYLCASSSLLWTSGDEQFFGPGTRLTVL.

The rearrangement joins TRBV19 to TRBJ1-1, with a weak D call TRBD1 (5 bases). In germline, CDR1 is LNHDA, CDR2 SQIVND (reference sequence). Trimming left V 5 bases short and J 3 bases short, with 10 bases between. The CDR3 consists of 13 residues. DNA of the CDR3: TGTGCCAGTAGTCTCGGGACCCACACTGAAGCTTTCTTT. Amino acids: CASSLGTHTEAFF. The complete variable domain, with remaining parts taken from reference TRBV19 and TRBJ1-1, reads DGGITQSPKYLFRKEGQNVTLSCEQNLNHDAMYWYRQDPGQGLRLIYYSQIVNDFQKGDIAEGYSVSREKKESFPLTVTSAQKNPTAFYLCASSLGTHTEAFFGQGTRLTVV.

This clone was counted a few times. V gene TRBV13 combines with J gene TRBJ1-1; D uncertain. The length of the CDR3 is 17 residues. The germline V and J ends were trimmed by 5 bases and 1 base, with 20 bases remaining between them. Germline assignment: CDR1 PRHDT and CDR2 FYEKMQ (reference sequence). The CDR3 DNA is TGTGCCAGCAGCCGCCAAACCCTGGACGGTCGGAACACTGAAGCTTTCTTT. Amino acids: CASSRQTLDGRNTEAFF.

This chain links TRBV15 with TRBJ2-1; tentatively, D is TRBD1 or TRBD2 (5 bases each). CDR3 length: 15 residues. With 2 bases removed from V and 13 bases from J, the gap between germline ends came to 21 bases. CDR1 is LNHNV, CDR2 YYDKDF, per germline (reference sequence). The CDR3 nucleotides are TGTGCCACCAGCAGAATCAAGGGTCCTCTCAGGGACCAGTTCTTC. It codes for CATSRIKGPLRDQFF. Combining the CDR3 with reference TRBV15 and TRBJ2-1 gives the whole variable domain DAMVIQNPRYQVTQFGKPVTLSCSQTLNHNVMYWYQQKSSQAPKLLFHYYDKDFNNEADTPDNFQSRRPNTSFCFLDIRSPGLGDTAMYLCATSRIKGPLRDQFFGPGTRLTVL.

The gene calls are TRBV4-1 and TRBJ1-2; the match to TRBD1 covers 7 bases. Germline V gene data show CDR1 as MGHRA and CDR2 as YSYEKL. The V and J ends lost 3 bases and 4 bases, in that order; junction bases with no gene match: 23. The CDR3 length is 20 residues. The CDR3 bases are TGCGCCAGCAGCCACAAGATGATCCCAACCAGACAGGGAAGAGGCTATGGCTACACCTTC. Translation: CASSHKMIPTRQGRGYGYTF.

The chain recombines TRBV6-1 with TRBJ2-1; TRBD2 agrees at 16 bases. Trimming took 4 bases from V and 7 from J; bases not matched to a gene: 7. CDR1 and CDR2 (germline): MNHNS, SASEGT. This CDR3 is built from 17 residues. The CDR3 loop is CASSGMGLAGGRNEQFF. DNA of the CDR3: TGTGCCAGCAGTGGTATGGGACTAGCGGGGGGGCGAAATGAGCAGTTCTTC.

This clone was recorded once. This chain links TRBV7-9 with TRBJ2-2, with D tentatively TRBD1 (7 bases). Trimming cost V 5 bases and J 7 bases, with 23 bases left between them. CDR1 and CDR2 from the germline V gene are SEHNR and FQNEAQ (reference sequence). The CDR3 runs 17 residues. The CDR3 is CASSLSQGGDRRGELFF. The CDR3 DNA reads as TGTGCCAGCAGCCTCTCCCAGGGGGGTGACCGTCGCGGGGAGCTGTTTTTT.

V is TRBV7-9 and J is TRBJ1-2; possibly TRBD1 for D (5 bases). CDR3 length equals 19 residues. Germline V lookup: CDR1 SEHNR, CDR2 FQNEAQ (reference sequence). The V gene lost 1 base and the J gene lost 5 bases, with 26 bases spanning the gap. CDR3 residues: CASSLERGDYQAGKYGYTF. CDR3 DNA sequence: TGTGCCAGCAGCTTAGAGCGGGGAGATTATCAGGCAGGGAAGTATGGCTACACCTTC.